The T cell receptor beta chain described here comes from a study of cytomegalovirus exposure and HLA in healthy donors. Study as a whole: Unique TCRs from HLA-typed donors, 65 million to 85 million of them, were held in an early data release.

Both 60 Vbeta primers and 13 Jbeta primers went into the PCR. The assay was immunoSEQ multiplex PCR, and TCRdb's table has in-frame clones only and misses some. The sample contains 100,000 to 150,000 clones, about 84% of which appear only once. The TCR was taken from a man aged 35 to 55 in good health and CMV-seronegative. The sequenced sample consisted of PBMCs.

The CDR3: CASRLMGQSRGYGYTF. The CDR3 coding sequence is TGTGCCAGCAGGTTAATGGGACAGTCGCGTGGCTATGGCTACACCTTC. V is TRBV28 and J is TRBJ1-2; 7 bases align to TRBD1. The V gene's germline CDR1 is MDHEN and CDR2 SYDVKM. V trimming: 6 bases; J trimming: 4 bases; junction bases outside the gene matches: 14. The CDR3 length is 16 residues.